This TCR beta chain was identified in a study of blood T cell repertoires in COVID-19. The wider study: Samples taken during acute and convalescent COVID-19 were collected in the United States, Italy and Spain. The analysed material was cDNA or gDNA that came from T cells, B-cell-depleted T cells, or PBMCs.

The CDR3 consists of 14 residues. V was cut by 8 bases and J by 0 bases, with 11 bases left in between. Germline V gene data show CDR1 as MDHEN and CDR2 as SYDVKM. Source study methods: Quantification of nucleated cells was approximated via reference gene primer amplification. Profiled with immunoSEQ multiplex PCR; TCRdb holds only in-frame clones, not every one. D and trimming come from the DNA, and the V and J calls and clone size come from that table. The sample includes 150,000 or so clones, more than 70% of them seen just once. This receptor was obtained from a man between 60 and 70 years old with active or convalescent COVID-19. The chain carries TRBV28 and TRBJ2-1; D ambiguous. Sample: peripheral blood. CDR3 sequence (DNA): TGTGCCAGCGGATCGACTTACTCCTACAATGAGCAGTTCTTC. It is translated as CASGSTYSYNEQFF.